The present T cell receptor beta chain was sequenced within a study of blood T cell repertoires in COVID-19. This table comes from immunoSEQ multiplex PCR, and its TCRdb copy is limited to in-frame clones, with some not included. This table has 220,000 or so clones, roughly 75% appearing once. The TCR comes from a woman aged 70 to 79 with acute or convalescent COVID-19. The sample taken for sequencing was peripheral blood.

The CDR3 sequence: CASVWGGSTEAFF. As DNA, the CDR3 is TGTGCCAGCGTTTGGGGGGGAAGCACTGAAGCTTTCTTT. This chain links TRBV2 with TRBJ1-1; a weak D match, TRBD1 (5 bases). With 8 bases removed from V and 4 bases from J, the gap between germline ends came to 14 bases. CDR3 length equals 13 residues. Germline CDR1 SNHLY, CDR2 FYNNEI. Using reference TRBV2 and TRBJ1-1 for the parts outside the CDR3, the full variable domain is EPEVTQTPSHQVTQMGQEVILRCVPISNHLYFYWYRQILGQKVEFLVSFYNNEISEKSEIFDDQFSVERPDGSNFTLKIRSTKLEDSAMYFCASVWGGSTEAFFGQGTRLTVV.